This T cell receptor (beta chain) appears in the sequencing data of a study of shared clonotypes between healthy human individuals. Sorted-subset replicate PCR reactions were performed with around 200 ng DNA, corresponding to some 32,000 T cell genomes. In the original analysis: Filtering differed for immunoSEQ, which gave only junction sequences without quality scores. Clones were read by immunoSEQ multiplex PCR, and TCRdb kept only the in-frame ones, dropping some. The D gene and trimming were derived from the DNA, and the V and J assignments and clone size from that table. The repertoire holds some 2,100,000 clones, with approximately 94% as singletons. The sequenced sample was naive CD4+ T cells sorted from blood. Subset specified: CD45RA+ positively selected. The clonotype was recovered from a man aged 18 to 30 in good health.

The CDR3 protein is CASSLTYKKGRETQYF. CDR3 coding DNA: TGTGCCAGCAGTTTAACCTACAAGAAAGGGAGGGAGACCCAGTACTTC. The rearrangement uses TRBV28 and TRBJ2-5; perhaps TRBD2 as D (6 bases). Trimming stripped 2 bases from V and 5 bases from J, with 18 bases between. CDR3 size: 16 residues. Germline-derived CDR1 and CDR2 are MDHEN and SYDVKM.